The rows below give T cell receptor beta chains drawn from one sample of a study of control samples from healthy donors and cancer patients. Sequencing used immunoSEQ multiplex PCR; TCRdb keeps in-frame clones, though not all of them. The data contain 130,000 to 150,000 clones, under 90% of them singletons. Sample: blood. These receptor sequences come from a man aged 25 to 45 in good health. The CDR3 runs from the conserved cysteine through the conserved F or W. A D gene is named only where the DNA matches it firmly. Some rows mark clone size as missing; the rest say once, few, many or name a class of expanded clone.

NA	TRBD2	TRBJ2-7	TRBV19	CASSRGSGESSYEQYF	TGTGCCAGTAGTAGGGGCAGCGGGGAAAGCTCCTACGAGCAGTACTTC
NA	NA	TRBJ2-2	TRBV6-6	CASSYPLGGTGELFF	TGTGCCAGCAGTTACCCTTTGGGGGGCACCGGGGAGCTGTTTTTT
NA	TRBD1	TRBJ1-1	TRBV19	CASSRDRDRGPYGAFF	TGTGCCAGTAGTAGGGACCGGGACAGGGGGCCTTATGGAGCTTTCTTT
NA	NA	TRBJ2-7	TRBV3-1/TRBV3-2	CASSPWGYEQYF	TGTGCCAGCAGCCCCTGGGGTTACGAGCAGTACTTC
NA	NA	TRBJ2-7	TRBV5-8	CASSVIVGIGQYF	TGTGCCAGCAGTGTAATAGTGGGCATCGGGCAGTACTTC
NA	TRBD1	TRBJ1-1	TRBV7-2	CASSFRRTGVMNTEAFF	TGTGCCAGCAGCTTCCGACGGACAGGGGTTATGAACACTGAAGCTTTCTTT
NA	TRBD1	TRBJ2-1	TRBV18	CASSQGQVEQFF	TGTGCCAGCTCACAGGGACAGGTTGAGCAGTTCTTC
NA	NA	TRBJ1-4	TRBV18	CASSRAADEKLFF	TGTGCCAGCTCACGGGCCGCGGATGAAAAACTGTTTTTT
NA	NA	TRBJ2-3	TRBV15	CATSRASGPGTDTQYF	TGTGCCACCAGCAGAGCCAGCGGCCCCGGCACAGATACGCAGTATTTT
few	NA	TRBJ2-3	TRBV6-2/TRBV6-3	CASSYGERDRTDTQYF	TGTGCCAGCAGTTACGGGGAACGAGACAGAACAGATACGCAGTATTTT
NA	NA	TRBJ1-2	TRBV19	CASSIRTPNYGYTF	TGTGCCAGTAGTATAAGGACACCAAACTATGGCTACACCTTC
NA	NA	TRBJ2-1	TRBV14	CASSQRTYNEQFF	TGTGCCAGCAGCCAGCGAACCTACAATGAGCAGTTCTTC
NA	TRBD1	TRBJ1-4	TRBV5-5	CASSGRDSLNEKLFF	TGTGCCAGCAGCGGCCGGGACAGCCTTAATGAAAAACTGTTTTTT
NA	NA	TRBJ1-2	TRBV15	CATSRETIGYGYTF	TGTGCCACCAGCAGAGAAACAATAGGGTATGGCTACACCTTC
NA	NA	TRBJ2-7	TRBV7-9	CASSLVVGADYEQYF	TGTGCCAGCAGCTTAGTGGTGGGAGCGGACTACGAGCAGTACTTC
NA	TRBD2	TRBJ2-1	TRBV24-1	CATSDLAGAVNEQFF	TGTGCCACCAGTGATTTGGCGGGAGCTGTCAATGAGCAGTTCTTC
NA	NA	TRBJ1-1	TRBV5-6	CASSFDSEAFF	TGTGCCAGCAGCTTTGACAGTGAAGCTTTCTTT
NA	TRBD2	TRBJ2-7	TRBV7-9	CASSYPPSGGTYEQYF	TGTGCCAGCAGTTACCCCCCTAGCGGGGGGACCTACGAGCAGTACTTC
NA	NA	TRBJ2-6	TRBV27	CASSLSTLPGANVLTF	TGTGCCAGCAGTTTATCGACCCTCCCTGGGGCCAACGTCCTGACTTTC
once	TRBD1	TRBJ1-5	TRBV24-1	CATSEGGQGFNQPQHF	TGTGCCACCAGTGAGGGGGGACAGGGGTTCAATCAGCCCCAGCATTTT
NA	TRBD1	TRBJ1-5	TRBV6-5	CASSPWTGDQPQHF	TGTGCCAGCAGTCCCTGGACAGGGGACCAGCCCCAGCATTTT
NA	NA	TRBJ2-5	TRBV20-1	CSVGRETQYF	TGCAGCGTAGGGAGAGAGACCCAGTACTTC
NA	NA	TRBJ2-7	TRBV7-8	CASSPETIFSEQYF	TGTGCCAGCAGCCCGGAGACAATCTTCTCCGAGCAGTACTTC
NA	TRBD2	TRBJ2-7	TRBV19	CASSNGLAGGLRSYEQYF	TGTGCCAGTAGTAACGGACTAGCGGGGGGCCTGAGATCCTACGAGCAGTACTTC
NA	TRBD1	TRBJ1-4	TRBV19	CASSIGQGIEKLFF	TGTGCCAGTAGTATCGGACAGGGAATCGAAAAACTGTTTTTT
NA	NA	TRBJ2-2	TRBV9	CASSVKGKNTGELFF	TGTGCCAGCAGCGTAAAAGGGAAAAACACCGGGGAGCTGTTTTTT
NA	TRBD2	TRBJ2-1	TRBV12-5	CASAPWRGSSYNEQFF	TGTGCTAGTGCCCCCTGGCGGGGGAGCTCCTACAATGAGCAGTTCTTC